The 21 T cell receptor beta chains in this list originate from one sample, sequenced in a study of T-cell memory formation after mild COVID-19. From the 5' RACE reads, TCRdb called clonotypes with MiXCR, one entry per CDR3 protein. The repertoire consists of some 120,000 distinct CDR3 sequences, with approximately 5.9% occurring once and the leading ten covering roughly 2%. Material for sequencing was PBMCs or a T cell subset sorted from them (not recorded which). The receptors shown here come from an adult woman who had mild COVID-19 (a few samples of this study predate the infection). Cell type and time point are not known.

The chain employs TRBV7-9 and TRBJ1-2; D call uncertain. V dropped 5 bases and J dropped 6 bases, with 10 bases sitting between them. The CDR3 is 12 amino acids. Germline CDR1 reads SEHNR; CDR2 reads FQNEAQ (reference sequence). Written as DNA, the CDR3 is TGTGCCAGCAGCCCGCAGACACATGGCTACACCTTC. This sequence encodes CASSPQTHGYTF.

This clonotype appeared many times. The chain is built from TRBV5-1 and TRBJ2-2; weak D call: TRBD2 (6 bases). The germline CDR1 and CDR2 sequences are SGHRS and YFSETQ. Trimming removed 5 bases at V and 4 bases at J, with 9 bases between. The CDR3 has 13 amino acids. CDR3 in amino acids: CASRAGSTGELFF. CDR3 DNA: TGCGCCAGCAGGGCCGGGAGCACCGGGGAGCTGTTTTTT.

Written as DNA, the CDR3 is TGTGCCACCAGCAGTTCCAGTGGAGTCTCTGGAAACACCATATATTTT. This sequence encodes CATSSSSGVSGNTIYF. The chain couples TRBV15 to TRBJ1-3; D not certain. Trimming took off 3 bases at V and 0 bases at J, with 12 bases between the two ends. CDR1 is LNHNV and CDR2 is YYDKDF in the germline V gene (reference sequence). This CDR3 contains 16 residues.

This clonotype has a count of ten or more. The chain carries TRBV7-2 and TRBJ2-1, with TRBD2 identical over 15 bases. The CDR3 consists of 18 residues. In germline, CDR1 is SGHTA, CDR2 FQGNSA. V trimming: 8 bases; J trimming: 0 bases; junction bases outside the gene matches: 8. The CDR3 DNA is TGTGCCAGCCGCGGACTAGCGGGGGGGCCTAGCTCCTACAATGAGCAGTTCTTC. Its protein is CASRGLAGGPSSYNEQFF.

The rearrangement joins TRBV4-3 to TRBJ2-4; TRBD1 might be the D (5 bases). This CDR3 region has 14 residues. The germline gives CDR1 LGHNA, CDR2 YSLEER. The V and J ends lost 0 bases and 7 bases respectively, with 10 bases between them. CDR3 sequence reads: CASSQEGKGNIQYF. The CDR3, as DNA: TGCGCCAGCAGCCAAGAGGGGAAGGGGAACATTCAGTACTTC.

CDR3 region: CASSWRSSGGQGMRNTEAFF. The CDR3 DNA reads as TGTGCCAGCAGCTGGCGGAGTTCGGGAGGACAGGGGATGAGGAACACTGAAGCTTTCTTT. J is TRBJ1-1 and V is TRBV7-8; TRBD1 matches at 9 bases. V shed 4 bases, J shed 1 base, and the junction held 19 bases outside the gene matches. The CDR3 totals 20 residues. Germline CDR1 reads SGHVS; CDR2 reads FQNEAQ. Full variable domain (outside the CDR3, taken from reference TRBV7-8 and TRBJ1-1): GAGVSQSPRYKVAKRGQDVALRCDPISGHVSLFWYQQALGQGPEFLTYFQNEAQLDKSGLPSDRFFAERPEGSVSTLKIQRTQQEDSAVYLCASSWRSSGGQGMRNTEAFFGQGTRLTVV.

The V call is TRBV4-1, the J call TRBJ2-5; 10 positions match TRBD2. Unmatched junction bases numbered 4, after V lost 1 base and J lost 5 bases. The germline V gene encodes CDR1 MGHRA and CDR2 YSYEKL. The CDR3 runs to 15 residues. The CDR3 region is CASSQVRAGGETQYF. In DNA form, the CDR3 reads TGCGCCAGCAGCCAAGTGCGAGCGGGGGGGGAGACCCAGTACTTC.

The sample holds a few counts of this clonotype. The V and J genes are TRBV5-1 and TRBJ1-1; no definite D call. This CDR3 is built from 15 residues. V was clipped by 3 bases and J by 0 bases, with 12 bases between them. Germline V gene lookup returns CDR1 SGHRS and CDR2 YFSETQ. CDR3 in amino acids: CASSSDKALNTEAFF. CDR3 coding DNA: TGCGCCAGCAGCTCCGACAAGGCCTTGAACACTGAAGCTTTCTTT.

This clonotype occurred a few times. The gene calls are TRBV11-2 and TRBJ2-3; 11 bases fit TRBD2. Germline V CDR1 and CDR2: SGHAT, FQNNGV. V dropped 5 bases and J dropped 1; count of bases not matched to a gene: 8. The CDR3 is 17 amino acids. CDR3: CASSPRMTSGGTDTQYF. In DNA, the CDR3 is TGTGCCAGCAGCCCTCGGATGACTAGCGGGGGCACAGATACGCAGTATTTT.

In this sample, this clonotype turned up a few times. The chain uses TRBV7-3 and TRBJ2-3; a possible D gene is TRBD2 (5 bases). Germline V CDR1 and CDR2: SGHTA, FQGTGA. The CDR3 is made up of 15 amino acids. With 1 base removed from V and 0 bases from J, the gap between germline ends came to 8 bases. CDR3 DNA: TGTGCCAGCAGCTTAAGACGGGGAAGCACAGATACGCAGTATTTT. Its translation: CASSLRRGSTDTQYF. Drawing the rest from reference TRBV7-3 and TRBJ2-3, the complete variable domain is GAGVSQTPSNKVTEKGKYVELRCDPISGHTALYWYRQSLGQGPEFLIYFQGTGAADDSGLPNDRFFAVRPEGSVSTLKIQRTERGDSAVYLCASSLRRGSTDTQYFGPGTRLTVL.

This clonotype showed up just a few times. V usage is TRBV6-1 and J usage is TRBJ2-3, with 9 bases identical to TRBD2. The ends lost 6 bases at V and 3 bases at J; junction bases unmatched: 16. Germline V gene lookup returns CDR1 MNHNS and CDR2 SASEGT. CDR3 length: 18 residues. The CDR3 protein is CASSAYGRGGPSTDTQYF. CDR3 nucleotides: TGTGCCAGCAGCGCCTATGGGCGGGGGGGCCCTAGTACAGATACGCAGTATTTT.

This clonotype was detected only a few times. The chain employs TRBV29-1 and TRBJ2-7; 9 bases line up with TRBD1. V shed 7 bases and J 9 bases; nucleotides not matched to a gene: 13. Germline V lookup: CDR1 SQVTM, CDR2 ANQGSEA. The CDR3 is made up of 13 amino acids. Here the CDR3 reads CSARFGTGSLQYF. CDR3 coding DNA: TGCAGCGCCCGGTTCGGGACAGGGTCCTTGCAGTACTTC.

The chain combines TRBV5-1 with TRBJ1-1, with TRBD1 identical over 7 bases. In germline, CDR1 is SGHRS, CDR2 YFSETQ. The CDR3 consists of 16 residues. Germline trimming cut 4 bases from V and 4 bases from J; bases unmatched to any gene: 13. In DNA, the CDR3 is TGCGCCAGCAGCCGCGACTTGAAAGACAGGGCCACTGAAGCTTTCTTT. This gives the protein CASSRDLKDRATEAFF.

The chain carries TRBV6-4 and TRBJ2-1; TRBD2 matches at 7 bases. J lost 9 bases, V lost 2 bases, and 13 bases had no gene match. CDR3 length equals 16 residues. Germline V gene sequence: CDR1 MRHNA, CDR2 SNTAGT. CDR3 bases: TGTGCCAGCAGTGACAAAGGGACCCCGAGGGAGGGTGAGCAGTTCTTC. Amino acids: CASSDKGTPREGEQFF.

The chain employs TRBV20-1 and TRBJ1-3, with D perhaps matching TRBD1 (5 bases). Trimming pared 2 bases from V and 0 bases from J, leaving 8 bases between. This CDR3 comprises 14 residues. Germline V gene sequence: CDR1 DFQATT, CDR2 SNEGSKA (reference sequence). The CDR3, as DNA: TGCAGTGCTAGACGGGACTCCTCTGGAAACACCATATATTTT. Protein product: CSARRDSSGNTIYF.

This clonotype was counted at least ten times. The rearrangement joins TRBV11-2 to TRBJ2-5, with 9 bases identical to TRBD2. V shed 1 base, J shed 5 bases, and the junction held 14 bases outside the gene matches. The CDR3 runs to 18 residues. Germline V CDR1 and CDR2: SGHAT, FQNNGV. The CDR3 loop reads CASSLGTGGTSGLETQYF. The CDR3 DNA sequence: TGTGCCAGCAGCTTAGGCACGGGGGGAACTAGCGGGCTTGAGACCCAGTACTTC.

This clonotype appeared many times. The chain has TRBV2 and TRBJ2-7; 8 nucleotides agree with TRBD2. Germline CDR1 is SNHLY and CDR2 is FYNNEI. CDR3 size: 15 residues. V gave up 3 bases and J gave up 5 bases; unmatched junction bases: 9. CDR3 in amino acids: CASSEIGTRTDEQYF. The CDR3 nucleotides read TGTGCCAGCAGTGAGATAGGGACTAGGACGGACGAGCAGTACTTC.

This clonotype was detected many times. The chain recombines TRBV12-3 or TRBV12-4 with TRBJ2-6; no clear D. The CDR3 sequence is 15 residues long. V gave up 6 bases and J gave up 1 base, with 10 bases separating them. The CDR3 region is CASSPESSGANVLTF. For the CDR3, the DNA is TGTGCCAGCAGCCCCGAGAGTTCTGGGGCCAACGTCCTGACTTTC.

The chain links TRBV29-1 to TRBJ1-3, with D perhaps matching TRBD1 (5 bases). CDR1 SQVTM and CDR2 ANQGSEA come from the germline V gene. The CDR3 is 16 amino acids. Trimming shortened V by 7 bases and J by 0 bases, and 19 bases separated the two germline ends. In DNA, the CDR3 is TGCAGCGGGGCCCGGGGACCTCTTGGCTCTGGAAACACCATATATTTT. It specifies CSGARGPLGSGNTIYF.

The chain combines TRBV18 with TRBJ2-5, with D uncertain. The V end lost 0 bases, the J end lost 5 bases, and 7 bases lay between the germline ends. This CDR3 is 13 amino acids long. CDR1 and CDR2 from the germline V gene are KGHSH and LQKENI. CDR3 loop: CASSPPTRETQYF. The DNA of the CDR3 is TGTGCCAGCTCACCACCGACGCGGGAGACCCAGTACTTC.

This clonotype was seen only a few times. The chain links TRBV12-3 or TRBV12-4 to TRBJ2-7; either TRBD1 or TRBD2 may fit D (5 bases each). V lost 6 bases, J lost 9 bases, and 15 bases lay in between. The CDR3 runs to 12 residues. CDR3 nucleotides: TGTGCCAGCAGACTCCGGGACGCAGGGCAGTACTTC. Encoded protein: CASRLRDAGQYF.